This TCR beta chain emerged from a study of blood T cell repertoires in COVID-19. The overall study: COVID-19 samples, acute and convalescent, were from the United States, Italy and Spain. Sample material is recorded as cDNA or gDNA derived from T cells, B-cell-depleted T cells, or PBMCs.

In the authors' workflow: By means of reference gene primer amplification, nucleated cell counts were estimated. Produced via immunoSEQ multiplex PCR; TCRdb's table is partial and in-frame only. V and J calls and clone size are those listed in that table; D and trimming were worked out from the DNA. This sample has roughly 300,000 clones, with about 80% found just once. V dropped 0 bases and J dropped 12 bases, with 15 bases sitting between them. Per germline, CDR1 SQVTM and CDR2 ANQGSEA. CDR3 length: 13 amino acids. This rearrangement joins TRBV29-1 to TRBJ2-1; D perhaps matches TRBD2 (5 bases). The sequence derives from a woman aged 45 to 65 who had recovered from COVID-19. The sample taken for sequencing was peripheral blood. DNA for the CDR3: TGCAGCGTTGAAGAAGGCGGCGGGTTAGGGCAGTTCTTC. Encoded protein: CSVEEGGGLGQFF.